The count of the clone carrying this T cell receptor beta chain is one. This record belongs to a study of shared clonotypes between healthy human individuals. Profiled with immunoSEQ multiplex PCR; TCRdb holds only in-frame clones, not every one. Of over a million clones listed, around 95% were seen once; the top ten hold roughly 1.2%. The receptor's source is a man under 40 in good health. Material: naive CD4+ T cells sorted from blood. Subset denoted: CD45RA+ positively selected.

The CDR3 region has the DNA TGTGCCAGCAGCTTAAATCAGGACGGTGAGCAGTTCTTC. This encodes CASSLNQDGEQFF. V gene TRBV11-2 combines with J gene TRBJ2-1; D is undetermined. V was shortened by 2 bases and J by 9 bases, with 11 bases between the two germline ends. Germline V lookup: CDR1 SGHAT, CDR2 FQNNGV. The CDR3 is 13 amino acids.